This T cell receptor (beta chain) was obtained from a study of T cells in Graves' hyperthyroidism and ophthalmopathy. CDR1 is SQVTM and CDR2 is ANQGSEA in the germline V gene. The CDR3 has 15 amino acids. Trimming shortened V by 0 bases and J by 1 base, and 13 bases separated the two germline ends. Thyroid ultrasound, orbital computed tomography, clinical symptoms, and serum thyroxine and TRAb underpinned diagnoses. What was amplified from RNA transcripts were TCR beta CDR3 regions. A first-round RT-PCR of the TCR CDR3 used the HTBI primer set. Each CDR3 protein gets one entry after TCRdb re-called the multiplex PCR reads with MiXCR. The sample includes about 640,000 distinct CDR3 sequences, more than 20% of them seen just once.

The sequenced sample consisted of blood. The sequence was obtained from a man aged 25-45 years with Graves' ophthalmopathy. The chain employs TRBV29-1 and TRBJ2-7, with D possibly matching TRBD2 (6 bases). CDR3 coding DNA: TGCAGCGTTGAAGATCATAGCGGAACGTCCTACGAGCAGTACTTC. It yields the protein CSVEDHSGTSYEQYF.